Presented here are 16 T cell receptor beta chains from one specimen sequenced in a study of T cell repertoires in cytomegalovirus infection. From the reads, TCRdb called clonotypes with MiXCR, one entry per CDR3 protein. Seen here are 120,000 to 150,000 distinct CDR3 sequences, roughly 6.5% observed once, and the top ten hold 15% to 20%. Sequencing was done on a sample of PBMCs. The receptors stem from a human donor in good health (CMV status not recorded). Some clones in this sample may be carry-over from other donors' samples.

This clonotype has ten or more counts. The chain links TRBV29-1 to TRBJ2-7; D may match TRBD1 or TRBD2 (7 bases each). Looked up from germline, CDR1 is SQVTM and CDR2 is ANQGSEA. V was cut by 4 bases and J by 2 bases, with 12 bases left in between. The CDR3 has 13 residues. CDR3 bases: TGCAGCGTTGGGGAGGGGGCCACCTACGAGCAGTACTTC. Translated, it gives CSVGEGATYEQYF.

The V and J genes are TRBV2 and TRBJ1-3; 7 bases map to TRBD1. CDR1 SNHLY and CDR2 FYNNEI come from the germline V gene. With 7 bases clipped from V and 0 bases from J, the junction kept 6 bases outside the gene matches. CDR3 size: 15 residues. This CDR3 reads CASKIGQASGNTIYF. DNA for the CDR3: TGTGCCAGCAAAATCGGACAGGCCTCTGGAAACACCATATATTTT.

At least ten counts were recorded for this clonotype. The gene calls are TRBV11-2 and TRBJ1-4, with 11 bases fitting TRBD1. Trimming took 3 bases from V and 7 from J; bases not matched to a gene: 1. From germline, CDR1 is SGHAT and CDR2 FQNNGV. This CDR3 contains 14 residues. As DNA, the CDR3 is TGTGCCAGCAGCTTGGGACAGGGGGTTGAAAAACTGTTTTTT. It yields the protein CASSLGQGVEKLFF.

This clonotype was seen a few times. The chain carries TRBV19 and TRBJ2-3, with 9 nucleotides matching TRBD2. The CDR3 extends over 15 amino acids. The trim removed 6 bases at V and 1 base at J, leaving 5 bases unmatched. Looked up from germline, CDR1 is LNHDA and CDR2 is SQIVND (reference sequence). This CDR3 is CASSRIAGGTDTQYF. CDR3 DNA sequence: TGTGCCAGTAGCCGGATAGCGGGGGGCACAGATACGCAGTATTTT.

This clonotype appeared a few times. J is TRBJ1-1 and V is TRBV4-3; no clear D. Germline V lookup: CDR1 LGHNA, CDR2 YSLEER. V was trimmed by 1 base and J by 3 bases, leaving 18 bases between them. CDR3 length: 17 amino acids. CDR3 residues: CASSQGEGSLRDTEAFF. The CDR3 bases are TGCGCCAGCAGCCAAGGGGAAGGGAGCCTTCGGGACACTGAAGCTTTCTTT.

This clonotype was counted between two and nine times. This chain uses TRBV7-3 with TRBJ1-1; D gene uncertain. V was cut by 4 bases and J by 4 bases, with 13 bases left in between. CDR3 size: 14 residues. Germline V gene lookup returns CDR1 SGHTA and CDR2 FQGTGA. CDR3 sequence reads: CASSSEIVGTEAFF. The DNA of the CDR3 is TGTGCCAGCAGCTCCGAGATTGTGGGCACTGAAGCTTTCTTT.

In regard to this clonotype: The conserved closing phenylalanine or tryptophan is absent in this CDR3, likely reflecting a read error. The chain is built from TRBV7-2 and TRBJ2-1; 10 bases align to TRBD1. The CDR3 loop spans 14 amino acids. Losses at the gene ends were 6 bases for V and 10 bases for J; bases not matched to a gene: 9. Germline V lookup: CDR1 SGHTA, CDR2 FQGNSA. CDR3 region: CASRTGTGDGEQFL. CDR3 bases: TGTGCCAGCAGGACCGGGACAGGGGACGGGGAGCAGTTCCTC.

This clonotype occurred many times. V is TRBV7-6 and J is TRBJ2-7; 7 bases are a match to TRBD1. The CDR3 runs to 15 residues. The ends lost 5 bases at V and 3 bases at J; junction bases unmatched: 10. From germline, CDR1 is SGHVS and CDR2 FNYEAQ. Written as DNA, the CDR3 is TGTGCCAGCAGCCTAACCCACAGGGGTTTCTACGAGCAGTACTTC. Translated: CASSLTHRGFYEQYF.

There are a few counts of this clonotype. For the CDR3, the DNA is TGTGCCAGCACCCGACAGACAGGGGATAACCAAGATACGCAGTATTTT. Amino acid sequence: CASTRQTGDNQDTQYF. The chain carries TRBV6-8 and TRBJ2-3; 8 positions agree with TRBD1. The CDR3 is made up of 16 amino acids. CDR1 is MNHGY and CDR2 is SAAAGT in the germline V gene. The ends lost 7 bases at V and 5 bases at J; junction bases unmatched: 14.

This clonotype is a singleton in its sample. Given a much more abundant clone one base away, this may be a read error. V and J are TRBV24-1 and TRBJ2-1; TRBD1 agrees at 10 bases. This CDR3 is 15 amino acids long. Germline CDR1 is KGHDR and CDR2 is SFDVKD. Trimming took 9 bases from V and 2 from J; bases not matched to a gene: 6. The CDR3 sequence is CATSDRGSTYNEQFF. The CDR3 bases are TGTGCCACCTCGGACAGGGGGAGCACCTACAATGAGCAGTTCTTC.

This clonotype was counted ten times or more. V gene TRBV7-2 combines with J gene TRBJ1-2; 11 nucleotides match TRBD1. The V gene's germline CDR1 is SGHTA and CDR2 FQGNSA. This CDR3 is built from 16 residues. V lost 5 bases to trimming and J lost 8 bases; unmatched junction nucleotides: 13. The CDR3, as DNA: TGTGCCAGCAGCCCGGGGGTGGACAGGGGGCGAAAAGGCTACACCTTC. Amino acid sequence: CASSPGVDRGRKGYTF.

Ten or more counts support this clonotype. CDR3 nucleotide sequence: TGTGCCTTGAGGGGACAGTTGAACACTGAAGCTTTCTTT. This sequence encodes CALRGQLNTEAFF. V is TRBV28 and J is TRBJ1-1, with 7 bases fitting TRBD1. Unmatched junction bases numbered 6, after V lost 11 bases and J lost 0 bases. CDR1 is MDHEN and CDR2 is SYDVKM in the germline V gene. The CDR3 runs 13 residues. Full variable domain (remainder filled in from reference TRBV28 and TRBJ1-1): DVKVTQSSRYLVKRTGEKVFLECVQDMDHENMFWYRQDPGLGLRLIYFSYDVKMKEKGDIPEGYSVSREKKERFSLILESASTNQTSMYLCALRGQLNTEAFFGQGTRLTVV.

This clonotype was found many times. V is TRBV7-2 and J is TRBJ2-5, with D perhaps matching TRBD2 (6 bases). V gave up 1 base and J gave up 5 bases, with 14 bases separating them. Germline V gives CDR1 SGHTA, CDR2 FQGNSA. The CDR3 extends over 15 amino acids. DNA of the CDR3: TGTGCCAGCAGCTTAGGCGGGGAGCGCGAGGAGACCCAGTACTTC. Its protein is CASSLGGEREETQYF.

This clonotype was seen at least ten times. The chain couples TRBV7-8 to TRBJ2-3; D remains unclear. V lost 1 base and J lost 0, with 17 bases in between. This CDR3 region has 18 residues. Looked up from germline, CDR1 is SGHVS and CDR2 is FQNEAQ. CDR3 region: CASSLVYDGVTSTDTQYF. The CDR3 DNA reads TGTGCCAGCAGCTTAGTTTACGACGGAGTGACTAGCACAGATACGCAGTATTTT.

Ten or more counts support this clonotype. The V and J genes are TRBV2 and TRBJ2-3; 9 bases fit TRBD2. CDR1 is SNHLY and CDR2 is FYNNEI in the germline V gene. CDR3 length equals 19 residues. V gave up 2 bases and J gave up 5 bases; unmatched junction bases: 17. In DNA form, the CDR3 reads TGTGCCAGCAGTGAAACCACGACGGCGGGGGGGCCGGAAGAAGATACGCAGTATTTT. It codes for CASSETTTAGGPEEDTQYF.

In this sample, this clonotype turned up a few times. The J gene is TRBJ2-7, the V gene TRBV9; TRBD1 is a possible D gene (5 bases). Trimming removed 2 bases from V and 6 bases from J, with 12 bases in between. This CDR3 spans 13 amino acids. The germline V gene encodes CDR1 SGDLS and CDR2 YYNGEE. The CDR3 DNA is TGTGCCAGCAGCGTGGCAGGGTGGCGCGAGCAGTACTTC. This sequence encodes CASSVAGWREQYF.